This record covers a single TCR beta chain. The target of this receptor is not known. No qualities accompany the bases; no much larger clone lies one base away. Collaborating institutions collected whole blood in K2EDTA tubes following their own protocols. For TCRbeta analysis, collaborators shipped samples in one of three forms: frozen whole blood, isolated PBMCs, or DNA extracted from either of those sample types. This specimen belongs to a study of blood T cell repertoires in COVID-19 (dated by TCRdb to about 2020). Concerning the study at large: Samples covering the acute and convalescent phases of COVID-19 were provided by collaborators in the United States, Italy and Spain. A freely available public database, intended as a resource for researchers studying the immune response to SARS-CoV-2, is where the repertoires were released. HLA class I and class II types, where available, came from metadata supplied by the sample provider rather than from assay-based typing. Samples came from the ongoing ImmuneRACE study (first 160 participants) plus 1,254 subjects from 6 global collaborators. Sample metadata almost always included a de-identified subject ID, COVID-19 status, age in years and sex. The dataset comprised deeply sampled blood TCRbeta repertoires from subjects exposed to, actively infected with, or recovered from COVID-19. The prospective study material was composed of cDNA or gDNA derived from T cells, B-cell-depleted T cells, or PBMCs.

V has 4 bases trimmed and J has 5 bases trimmed; junction bases matching no gene number 12. The CDR3 sequence holds 16 residues, the cysteine and phenylalanine included. Here the CDR3 DNA is all that survives: 48 bases in frame from base 1. CDR1 and CDR2, per the germline V gene, are SGHRS and YFSETQ. What the work shows at the level of the full study, not this receptor alone: How much clinical and demographic metadata was included differed by source and by participant, and the metadata was provided uncurated.

TCRbeta CDR3 regions were amplified from genomic DNA using the immunoSEQ Assay, a bias-controlled multiplex PCR. The paper's data handling went like this. Within the assay, amplification of reference gene primers was used to estimate how many nucleated cells each sample contained. To quantify the absolute abundance of each unique TCRbeta CDR3 rearrangement, sequence reads were collapsed and filtered. Productive Simpson clonality was computed per sample as the square root of Simpson's diversity index over productive rearrangements. Drawn from immuneACCESS, this table holds only the in-frame rearrangements with V and J called that TCRdb kept. Clones are partly lost; checked studies trace under half to an unresolved V gene and leave the rest unexplained. For V, J and clone size, that table is used; D and trimming come from the DNA. The sample yields 150,000 to 200,000 clones; 60% to 85% were counted once. The ten largest clones add up to 15% to 20% of the sample.

The clonotype comes from a man between 60 and 75 years old with active or convalescent COVID-19. The sample consisted of peripheral blood. Recombination joined TRBV5-1 with TRBJ2-3, with 8 bases aligning to TRBD2. At the DNA level, the sequence is TGCGCCAGCAGCCCCGGGGGGGGTTCGCGGGGAGATACGCAGTATTTT. This sequence encodes CASSPGGGSRGDTQYF.